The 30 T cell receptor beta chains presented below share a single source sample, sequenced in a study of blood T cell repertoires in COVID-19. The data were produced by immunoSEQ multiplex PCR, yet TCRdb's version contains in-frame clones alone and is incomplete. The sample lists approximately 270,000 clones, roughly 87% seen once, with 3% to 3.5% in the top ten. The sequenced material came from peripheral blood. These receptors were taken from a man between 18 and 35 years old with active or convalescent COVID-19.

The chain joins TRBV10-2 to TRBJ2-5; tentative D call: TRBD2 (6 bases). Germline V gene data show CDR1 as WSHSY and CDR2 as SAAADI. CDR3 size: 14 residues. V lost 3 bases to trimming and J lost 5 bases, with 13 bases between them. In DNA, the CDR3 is TGCGCCAGCAGTGATTCTAGCGCGGCGGAGACCCAGTACTTC. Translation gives CASSDSSAAETQYF.

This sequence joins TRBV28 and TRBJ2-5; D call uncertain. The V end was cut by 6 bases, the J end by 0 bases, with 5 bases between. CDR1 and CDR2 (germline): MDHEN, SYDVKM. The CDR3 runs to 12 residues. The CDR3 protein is CASRLNQETQYF. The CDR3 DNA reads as TGTGCCAGCAGGCTAAACCAAGAGACCCAGTACTTC.

CDR3 in amino acids: CASSFPPHSQHQPQHF. CDR3 sequence (DNA): TGTGCCAGCAGTTTCCCCCCCCACAGTCAGCATCAGCCCCAGCATTTT. This rearrangement joins TRBV28 to TRBJ1-5; D uncertain. The CDR3 runs 16 residues. Trimming pared 3 bases from V and 5 bases from J, leaving 17 bases between. CDR1 and CDR2 from the germline V gene are MDHEN and SYDVKM.

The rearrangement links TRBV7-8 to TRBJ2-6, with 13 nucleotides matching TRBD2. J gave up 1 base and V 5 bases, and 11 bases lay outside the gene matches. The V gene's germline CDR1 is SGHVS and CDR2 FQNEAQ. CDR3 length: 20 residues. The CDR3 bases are TGTGCCAGCAGCCCCTACCGGGGACTAGCGGGAATTTCTGGGGCCAACGTCCTGACTTTC. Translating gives CASSPYRGLAGISGANVLTF.

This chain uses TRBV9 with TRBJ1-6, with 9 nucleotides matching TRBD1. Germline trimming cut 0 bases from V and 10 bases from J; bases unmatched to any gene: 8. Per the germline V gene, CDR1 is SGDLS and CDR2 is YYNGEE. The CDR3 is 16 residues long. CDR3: CASSVAGTGRGSPLHF. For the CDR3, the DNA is TGTGCCAGCAGCGTAGCAGGGACAGGGAGGGGGTCACCCCTCCACTTT.

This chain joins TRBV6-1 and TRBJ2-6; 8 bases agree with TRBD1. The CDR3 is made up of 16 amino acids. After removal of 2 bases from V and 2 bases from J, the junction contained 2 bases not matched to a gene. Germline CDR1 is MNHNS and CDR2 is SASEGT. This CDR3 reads CASSEQGAAGANVLTF. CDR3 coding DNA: TGTGCCAGCAGTGAACAGGGGGCGGCTGGGGCCAACGTCCTGACTTTC.

The CDR3 region has the DNA TGTGCCAGCAGCTCGAACACCGGGACAGGGTACGACGAGCAGTACTTC. Amino acid sequence: CASSSNTGTGYDEQYF. This sequence joins TRBV5-6 and TRBJ2-7; TRBD1 aligns across 9 bases. The CDR3 spans 16 residues. V lost 3 bases to trimming and J lost 5 bases; unmatched junction nucleotides: 12. CDR1 is SGHDT and CDR2 is YYEEEE in the germline V gene. Based on the CDR3 plus reference TRBV5-6 and TRBJ2-7, the full variable domain is DAGVTQSPTHLIKTRGQQVTLRCSPKSGHDTVSWYQQALGQGPQFIFQYYEEEERQRGNFPDRFSGHQFPNYSSELNVNALLLGDSALYLCASSSNTGTGYDEQYFGPGTRLTVT.

The CDR3 DNA reads as TGTGCCAGTAGTATAGACTCCGGGACAGGGGGCACTGGCTACACCTTC. Its translation is CASSIDSGTGGTGYTF. J is TRBJ1-2 and V is TRBV19, with 12 bases lining up with TRBD1. The CDR3 has 16 residues. Germline assignment: CDR1 LNHDA and CDR2 SQIVND (reference sequence). Germline trimming cut 0 bases from V and 7 bases from J; bases unmatched to any gene: 6.

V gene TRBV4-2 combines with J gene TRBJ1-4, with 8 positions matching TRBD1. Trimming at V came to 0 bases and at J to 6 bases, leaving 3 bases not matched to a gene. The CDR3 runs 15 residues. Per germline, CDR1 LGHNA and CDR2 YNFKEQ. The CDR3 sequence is CASSQEDRADEKLFF. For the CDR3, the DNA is TGTGCCAGCAGCCAAGAGGACAGGGCCGATGAAAAACTGTTTTTT.

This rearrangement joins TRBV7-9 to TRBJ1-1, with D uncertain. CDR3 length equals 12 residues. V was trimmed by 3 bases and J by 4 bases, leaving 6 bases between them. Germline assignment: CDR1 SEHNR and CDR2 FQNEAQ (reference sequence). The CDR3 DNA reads TGTGCCAGCAGCTTTTCTATCACTGAAGCTTTCTTT. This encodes CASSFSITEAFF.

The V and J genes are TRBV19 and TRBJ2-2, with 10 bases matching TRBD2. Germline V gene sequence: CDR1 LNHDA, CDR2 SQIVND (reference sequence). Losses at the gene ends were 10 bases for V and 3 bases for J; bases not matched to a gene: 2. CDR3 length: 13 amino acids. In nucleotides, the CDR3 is TGTGCCACGACTAGCGGGTACACCGGGGAGCTGTTTTTT. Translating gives CATTSGYTGELFF.

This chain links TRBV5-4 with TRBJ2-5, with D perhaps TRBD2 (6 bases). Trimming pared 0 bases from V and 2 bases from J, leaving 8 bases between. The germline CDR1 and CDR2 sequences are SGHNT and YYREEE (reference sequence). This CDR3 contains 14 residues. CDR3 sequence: CASSLELAQETQYF. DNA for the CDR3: TGTGCCAGCAGCTTGGAACTAGCTCAAGAGACCCAGTACTTC. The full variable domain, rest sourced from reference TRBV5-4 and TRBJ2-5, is ETGVTQSPTHLIKTRGQQVTLRCSSQSGHNTVSWYQQALGQGPQFIFQYYREEENGRGNFPPRFSGLQFPNYSSELNVNALELDDSALYLCASSLELAQETQYFGPGTRLLVL.

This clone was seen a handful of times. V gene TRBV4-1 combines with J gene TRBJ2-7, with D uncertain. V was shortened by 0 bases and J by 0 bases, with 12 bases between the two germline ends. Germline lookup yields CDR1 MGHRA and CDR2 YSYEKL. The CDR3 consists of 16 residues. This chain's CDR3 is CASSQDWSVPSYEQYF. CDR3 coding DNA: TGCGCCAGCAGCCAAGATTGGAGCGTTCCCTCCTACGAGCAGTACTTC.

The CDR3 nucleotides read TGTGCCATCAGTGAGCAGGGCCCAAATCAGCCCCAGCATTTT. Translation gives CAISEQGPNQPQHF. The chain carries TRBV10-3 and TRBJ1-5; a weak D match, TRBD1 (5 bases). Germline V gives CDR1 ENHRY, CDR2 SYGVKD. V dropped 2 bases and J dropped 4 bases, with 9 bases sitting between them. The CDR3 contains 14 residues.

The CDR3 reads CASSVEGTSGGVADTQYF. As DNA, the CDR3 is TGTGCCAGCAGCGTAGAAGGGACTAGCGGGGGGGTCGCAGATACGCAGTATTTT. The chain carries TRBV9 and TRBJ2-3; 16 bases are shared with TRBD2. The CDR3 totals 18 residues. With 0 bases clipped from V and 4 bases from J, the junction kept 5 bases outside the gene matches. Germline V gene sequence: CDR1 SGDLS, CDR2 YYNGEE.

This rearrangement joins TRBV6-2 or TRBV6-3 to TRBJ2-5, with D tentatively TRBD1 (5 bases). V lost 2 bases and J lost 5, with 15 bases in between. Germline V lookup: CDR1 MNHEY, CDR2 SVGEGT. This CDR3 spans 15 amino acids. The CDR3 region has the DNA TGTGCCAGCAGTTACCAGCAGGGTGGTACGGAGACCCAGTACTTC. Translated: CASSYQQGGTETQYF.

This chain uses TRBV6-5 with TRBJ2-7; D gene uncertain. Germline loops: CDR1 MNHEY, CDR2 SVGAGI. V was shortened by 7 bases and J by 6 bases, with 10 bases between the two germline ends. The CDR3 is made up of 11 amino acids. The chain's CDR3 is CASISNGEQYF. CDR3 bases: TGTGCCAGCATTTCCAACGGCGAGCAGTACTTC.

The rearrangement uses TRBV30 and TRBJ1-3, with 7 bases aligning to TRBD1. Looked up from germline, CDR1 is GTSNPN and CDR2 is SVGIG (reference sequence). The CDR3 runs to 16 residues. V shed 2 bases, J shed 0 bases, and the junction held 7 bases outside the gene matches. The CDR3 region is CAWSYVWDSSGNTIYF. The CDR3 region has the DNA TGTGCCTGGAGTTATGTCTGGGACAGCTCTGGAAACACCATATATTTT.

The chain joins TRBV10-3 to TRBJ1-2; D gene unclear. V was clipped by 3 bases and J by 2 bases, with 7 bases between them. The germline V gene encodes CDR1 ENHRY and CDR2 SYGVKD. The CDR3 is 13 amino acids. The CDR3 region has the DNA TGTGCCATCAGTGAAGAGCGCAACTATGGCTACACCTTC. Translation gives CAISEERNYGYTF.

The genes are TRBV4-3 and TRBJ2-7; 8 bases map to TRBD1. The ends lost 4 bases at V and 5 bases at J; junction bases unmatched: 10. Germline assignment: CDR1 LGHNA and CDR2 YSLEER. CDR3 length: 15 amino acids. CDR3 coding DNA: TGCGCCAGCAGCCCAGGACAGGGCGTACAGCACGAGCAGTACTTC. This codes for CASSPGQGVQHEQYF.

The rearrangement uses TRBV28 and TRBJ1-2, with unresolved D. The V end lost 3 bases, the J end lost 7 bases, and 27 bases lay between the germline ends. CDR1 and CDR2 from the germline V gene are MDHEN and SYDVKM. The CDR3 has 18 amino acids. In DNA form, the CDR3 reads TGTGCCAGCAGTTTTTCTGCGGGTCGCTATTATAAGGGTACTGGCTACACCTTC. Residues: CASSFSAGRYYKGTGYTF.

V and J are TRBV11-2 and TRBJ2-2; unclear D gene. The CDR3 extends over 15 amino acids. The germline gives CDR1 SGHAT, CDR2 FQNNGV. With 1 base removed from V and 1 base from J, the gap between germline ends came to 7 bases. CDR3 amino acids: CASSLGTVNTGELFF. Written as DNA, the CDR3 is TGTGCCAGCAGCTTAGGTACAGTGAACACCGGGGAGCTGTTTTTT.

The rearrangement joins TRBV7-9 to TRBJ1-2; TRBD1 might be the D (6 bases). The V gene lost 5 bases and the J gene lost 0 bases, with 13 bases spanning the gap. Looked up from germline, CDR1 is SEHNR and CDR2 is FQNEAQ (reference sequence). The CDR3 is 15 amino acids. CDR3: CASSPLRGTNYGYTF. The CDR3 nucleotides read TGTGCCAGCAGCCCACTCAGGGGAACTAACTATGGCTACACCTTC. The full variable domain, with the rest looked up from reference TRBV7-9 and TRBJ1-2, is DTGVSQNPRHKITKRGQNVTFRCDPISEHNRLYWYRQTLGQGPEFLTYFQNEAQLEKSRLLSDRFSAERPKGSFSTLEIQRTEQGDSAMYLCASSPLRGTNYGYTFGSGTRLTVV.

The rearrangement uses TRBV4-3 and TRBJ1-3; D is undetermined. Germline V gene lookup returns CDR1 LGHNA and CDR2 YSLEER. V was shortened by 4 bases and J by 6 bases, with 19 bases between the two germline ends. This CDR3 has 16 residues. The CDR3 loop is CASSRGDEGGENTIYF. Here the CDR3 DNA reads TGCGCCAGCAGCCGAGGAGATGAGGGAGGTGAAAACACCATATATTTT.

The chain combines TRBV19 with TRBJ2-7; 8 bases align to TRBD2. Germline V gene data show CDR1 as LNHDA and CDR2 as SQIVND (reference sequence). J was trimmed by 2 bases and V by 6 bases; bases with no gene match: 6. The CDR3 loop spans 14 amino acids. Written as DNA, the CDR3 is TGTGCCAGTAGCGGGAGGGACCGAGCCTACGAGCAGTACTTC. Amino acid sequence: CASSGRDRAYEQYF.

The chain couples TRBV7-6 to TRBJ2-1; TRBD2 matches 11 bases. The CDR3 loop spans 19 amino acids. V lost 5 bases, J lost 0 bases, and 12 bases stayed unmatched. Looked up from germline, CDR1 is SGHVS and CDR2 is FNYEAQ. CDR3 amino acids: CASSLLSGGEESSYNEQFF. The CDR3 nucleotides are TGTGCCAGCAGCCTACTTAGCGGGGGGGAAGAGAGCTCCTACAATGAGCAGTTCTTC.

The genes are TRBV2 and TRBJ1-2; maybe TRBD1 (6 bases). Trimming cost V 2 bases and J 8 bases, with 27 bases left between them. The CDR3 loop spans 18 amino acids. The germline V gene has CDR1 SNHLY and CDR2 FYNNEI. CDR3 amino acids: CASSESRGAGIMDSGYTF. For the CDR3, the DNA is TGTGCCAGCAGTGAAAGTCGGGGGGCAGGAATTATGGATTCCGGCTACACCTTC.

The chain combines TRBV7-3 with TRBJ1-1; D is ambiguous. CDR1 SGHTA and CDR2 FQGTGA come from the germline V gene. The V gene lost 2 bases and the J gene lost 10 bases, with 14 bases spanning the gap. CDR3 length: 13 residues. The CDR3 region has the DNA TGTGCCAGCAGCTTACTCCCCAGAGAGGGAGCTTTCTTT. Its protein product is CASSLLPREGAFF.

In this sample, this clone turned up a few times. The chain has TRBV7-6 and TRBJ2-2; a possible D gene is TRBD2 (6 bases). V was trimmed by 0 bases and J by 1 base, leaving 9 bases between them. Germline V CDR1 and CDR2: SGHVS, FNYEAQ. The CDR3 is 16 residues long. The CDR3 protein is CASSLAPGGNTGELFF. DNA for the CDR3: TGTGCCAGCAGCTTAGCCCCCGGGGGGAACACCGGGGAGCTGTTTTTT. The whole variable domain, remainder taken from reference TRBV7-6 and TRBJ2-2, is GAGVSQSPRYKVTKRGQDVALRCDPISGHVSLYWYRQALGQGPEFLTYFNYEAQQDKSGLPNDRFSAERPEGSISTLTIQRTEQRDSAMYRCASSLAPGGNTGELFFGEGSRLTVL.

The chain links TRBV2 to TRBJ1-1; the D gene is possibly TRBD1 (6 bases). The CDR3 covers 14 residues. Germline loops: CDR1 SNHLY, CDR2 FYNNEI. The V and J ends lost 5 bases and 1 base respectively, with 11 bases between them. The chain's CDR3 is CASSRTGRNTEAFF. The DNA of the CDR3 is TGTGCCAGCAGTCGCACAGGGCGGAACACTGAAGCTTTCTTT.